This T cell receptor beta chain derives from a study of OX40 agonist ivuxolimab in advanced cancers. Study-wide context: Patients received intravenous ivuxolimab every 2 weeks at 0.01 to 10 mg/kg.

This table comes from immunoSEQ multiplex PCR, and its TCRdb copy is limited to in-frame clones, with some not included. The sample holds about 43,000 clones, around 94% seen once. Peripheral blood came from all dose cohorts at three timepoints. Details on this clone: As yet, its antigen is unknown.

Points from the study as a whole: Dosing at 0.1 to 3.0 mg/kg was accompanied by clonal expansion of CD4+ and CD8+ blood T cells by week 6. Some nonresponders additionally presented with little normalized T-cell clonal expansion.

Material: CD4+ or CD8+ T cells sorted from blood, obtained in a trial of the OX40 agonist ivuxolimab. The source of this sequence is an adult with an advanced solid tumor such as melanoma, head and neck, liver or kidney cancer.

The CDR3: CASSLVGGVLTDTQYF. Written as DNA, the CDR3 is TGTGCCAGCAGCTTAGTCGGCGGAGTTCTCACAGATACGCAGTATTTT. The chain recombines TRBV7-2 with TRBJ2-3, with D uncertain. CDR1 is SGHTA and CDR2 is FQGNSA in the germline V gene. The V gene lost 1 base and the J gene lost 2 bases, with 13 bases spanning the gap. CDR3 length equals 16 residues.